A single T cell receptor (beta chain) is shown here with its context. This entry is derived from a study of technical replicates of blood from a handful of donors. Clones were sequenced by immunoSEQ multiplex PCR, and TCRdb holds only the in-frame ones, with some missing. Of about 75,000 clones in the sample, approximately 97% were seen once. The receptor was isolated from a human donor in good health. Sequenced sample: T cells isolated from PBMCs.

Here the CDR3 DNA reads TGTGCCAGCAGCTTACAGGGGCGAGAGACCCAGTACTTC. Protein sequence: CASSLQGRETQYF. The V and J genes are TRBV7-6 and TRBJ2-5; weak D call: TRBD1 (6 bases). This CDR3 spans 13 amino acids. Germline assignment: CDR1 SGHVS and CDR2 FNYEAQ. V was trimmed by 2 bases and J by 4 bases, leaving 8 bases between them.